Below are 22 T cell receptor beta chains sequenced from a single sample in a study of brain T cells in children with intractable seizures. Only in-frame clones appear in the TCRdb table, and some are missing; sequencing was by immunoSEQ multiplex PCR. The table records about 2,500 clones, roughly four fifths of them present only once. The sequenced cases were selected for having the highest brain T cell transcript signatures. The source material was resected brain tissue, sampled at surgery. The receptor source for this set is a boy in the first two years of life with hemimegalencephaly and intractable seizures.

V usage is TRBV4-1 and J usage is TRBJ2-7; a possible D gene is TRBD2 (6 bases). V was cut by 5 bases and J by 3 bases, with 11 bases left in between. The germline V gene encodes CDR1 MGHRA and CDR2 YSYEKL. The CDR3 has 13 amino acids. CDR3 residues: CASSERLVYEQYF. DNA of the CDR3: TGCGCCAGCAGCGAAAGACTAGTCTACGAGCAGTACTTC.

V and J are TRBV28 and TRBJ2-7; D gene ambiguous. Deletions cut 2 bases from V and 2 bases from J, with 16 bases between. Germline lookup yields CDR1 MDHEN and CDR2 SYDVKM. This CDR3 has 16 residues. The DNA of the CDR3 is TGTGCCAGCAGTTTAATCACAGTCGCTTTTACCTACGAGCAGTACTTC. Amino acids: CASSLITVAFTYEQYF.

The DNA for the CDR3 is TGTGCCAGCAGCTTTCCGGGAACGAGCACAGATACGCAGTATTTT. This sequence encodes CASSFPGTSTDTQYF. The chain recombines TRBV5-6 with TRBJ2-3; a possible D gene is TRBD2 (5 bases). Between the trimmed V and J ends, which lost 2 bases and 0 bases, there was a span of 10 bases. Germline CDR1 reads SGHDT; CDR2 reads YYEEEE. The CDR3 loop spans 15 amino acids.

This clone showed up just once. The chain joins TRBV5-6 to TRBJ1-1, with D uncertain. V was shortened by 4 bases and J by 5 bases, with 9 bases between the two germline ends. CDR1 and CDR2 from the germline V gene are SGHDT and YYEEEE. CDR3 size: 12 residues. CDR3 protein: CASSRLGTEAFF. The CDR3 region has the DNA TGTGCCAGCAGCCGGTTGGGGACTGAAGCTTTCTTT.

V is TRBV7-3 and J is TRBJ1-1; D is uncertain. The germline gives CDR1 SGHTA, CDR2 FQGTGA. Deletions cut 0 bases from V and 1 base from J, with 15 bases between. CDR3 length: 17 residues. This CDR3 reads CASSLTVQKGSNTEAFF. CDR3 coding DNA: TGTGCCAGCAGCTTAACGGTACAGAAAGGGTCGAACACTGAAGCTTTCTTT. The full variable domain, rest sourced from reference TRBV7-3 and TRBJ1-1, is GAGVSQTPSNKVTEKGKYVELRCDPISGHTALYWYRQSLGQGPEFLIYFQGTGAADDSGLPNDRFFAVRPEGSVSTLKIQRTERGDSAVYLCASSLTVQKGSNTEAFFGQGTRLTVV.

V gene TRBV7-3 combines with J gene TRBJ2-3; 9 bases fit TRBD1. CDR1 is SGHTA and CDR2 is FQGTGA in the germline V gene. The junction had 7 bases not matched to a gene; V was cut back by 4 bases and J by 5 bases. The CDR3 totals 15 residues. CDR3 in amino acids: CASSSLDRGRDTQYF. As DNA, the CDR3 is TGTGCCAGCAGCTCTCTGGACAGGGGAAGAGATACGCAGTATTTT.

The genes are TRBV11-2 and TRBJ1-2, with 8 bases that match TRBD1. J lost 5 bases, V lost 4 bases, and 15 bases had no gene match. Looked up from germline, CDR1 is SGHAT and CDR2 is FQNNGV. The CDR3 consists of 17 residues. CDR3 residues: CASSSGRGQVRGYGYTF. Here the CDR3 DNA reads TGTGCCAGCAGCTCCGGTAGGGGACAGGTCCGAGGTTATGGCTACACCTTC.

The chain couples TRBV5-1 to TRBJ2-7, with TRBD2 as a possible D gene (6 bases). Per the germline V gene, CDR1 is SGHRS and CDR2 is YFSETQ. The V end lost 4 bases, the J end lost 6 bases, and 14 bases lay between the germline ends. The CDR3 totals 13 residues. CDR3 protein: CASSLVEGSEQYF. The CDR3 region has the DNA TGCGCCAGCAGCCTAGTGGAGGGCTCCGAGCAGTACTTC.

The chain couples TRBV27 to TRBJ1-5; unclear D gene. The germline V and J ends were trimmed by 4 bases and 1 base, with 8 bases remaining between them. This CDR3 has 14 amino acids. Germline CDR1 MNHEY, CDR2 SMNVEV (reference sequence). CDR3 sequence (DNA): TGTGCCAGCAGTTCGGGATCCAGCAATCAGCCCCAGCATTTT. This sequence encodes CASSSGSSNQPQHF.

This chain links TRBV28 with TRBJ2-1; 11 bases agree with TRBD2. This CDR3 is built from 16 residues. Germline values: CDR1 MDHEN, CDR2 SYDVKM. The trim removed 4 bases at V and 8 bases at J, leaving 10 bases unmatched. The CDR3 DNA reads TGTGCCAGCAGTTCAGATACTAGCGGGAGTAGCTATGAGCAGTTCTTC. Its protein is CASSSDTSGSSYEQFF. The entire variable domain, with the rest obtained from reference TRBV28 and TRBJ2-1, is as follows: DVKVTQSSRYLVKRTGEKVFLECVQDMDHENMFWYRQDPGLGLRLIYFSYDVKMKEKGDIPEGYSVSREKKERFSLILESASTNQTSMYLCASSSDTSGSSYEQFFGPGTRLTVL.

The chain combines TRBV5-5 with TRBJ2-7; D is perhaps TRBD1 or TRBD2 (7 bases each). CDR3 length: 15 amino acids. V was clipped by 0 bases and J by 5 bases, with 15 bases between them. Germline V lookup: CDR1 SGHKS, CDR2 YYEKEE (reference sequence). The CDR3 DNA is TGTGCCAGCAGCTTGGCCTGGGGAGGGGGCGACGAGCAGTACTTC. Protein product: CASSLAWGGGDEQYF.

The chain combines TRBV2 with TRBJ2-4; 9 nucleotides line up with TRBD2. The CDR3 is 13 amino acids. Germline-derived CDR1 and CDR2 are SNHLY and FYNNEI. V lost 4 bases and J lost 9; bases outside the gene matches: 4. CDR3 in DNA: TGTGCCAGCAGTGGGGCGGGAGGGGGCATTCAGTACTTC. This sequence encodes CASSGAGGGIQYF. Combining the CDR3 with reference TRBV2 and TRBJ2-4 gives the whole variable domain EPEVTQTPSHQVTQMGQEVILRCVPISNHLYFYWYRQILGQKVEFLVSFYNNEISEKSEIFDDQFSVERPDGSNFTLKIRSTKLEDSAMYFCASSGAGGGIQYFGAGTRLSVL.

The chain combines TRBV5-5 with TRBJ2-1; D might be TRBD2 (5 bases). This CDR3 has 13 residues. CDR1 is SGHKS and CDR2 is YYEKEE in the germline V gene (reference sequence). V was pared by 10 bases and J by 8 bases, with 19 bases between. The CDR3 DNA follows: TGTGCCGGTGGAGGTCCGGGGTTCGATGAGCAGTTCTTC. Amino acid sequence: CAGGGPGFDEQFF. Full variable domain (remainder filled in from reference TRBV5-5 and TRBJ2-1): DAGVTQSPTHLIKTRGQQVTLRCSPISGHKSVSWYQQVLGQGPQFIFQYYEKEERGRGNFPDRFSARQFPNYSSELNVNALLLGDSALYLCAGGGPGFDEQFFGPGTRLTVL.

This clone was counted between two and nine times. V is TRBV9 and J is TRBJ1-5; 8 bases are shared with TRBD1. The CDR3 length is 14 residues. CDR1 is SGDLS and CDR2 is YYNGEE in the germline V gene. Trimming took 2 bases from V and 2 from J; bases not matched to a gene: 0. The CDR3 region has the DNA TGTGCCAGCAGCGTGACAGGGGGCAATCAGCCCCAGCATTTT. Protein sequence: CASSVTGGNQPQHF.

There are a few counts of this clone. The chain joins TRBV10-3 to TRBJ2-3, with 10 bases matching TRBD2. There are 14 residues in the CDR3. The germline V gene encodes CDR1 ENHRY and CDR2 SYGVKD. The J segment lost 6 bases and the V segment lost 8 bases, leaving 8 bases of the junction unmatched. CDR3 sequence (DNA): TGTGCCATCGGATATAGCGGGGGGAGGGATACGCAGTATTTT. This gives the protein CAIGYSGGRDTQYF.

CDR3 sequence (DNA): TGTGCCAGCCGTGGGGGGTATGATTACTATGGCTACACCTTC. Protein product: CASRGGYDYYGYTF. The chain combines TRBV6-6 with TRBJ1-2; tentative D call: TRBD1 (5 bases). The CDR3 is made up of 14 amino acids. Germline CDR1 is MNHNY and CDR2 is SVGAGI (reference sequence). Trimming removed 8 bases from V and 3 bases from J, with 16 bases in between.

The chain uses TRBV2 and TRBJ2-3; TRBD2 matches at 10 bases. The CDR3 sequence is 17 residues long. Trimming cost V 6 bases and J 3 bases; bases outside gene matches: 12. Germline lookup yields CDR1 SNHLY and CDR2 FYNNEI. The CDR3 DNA sequence: TGTGCCAGCAGGGACTTTACTAGCGGGATGTTGACAGATACGCAGTATTTT. Translating it yields CASRDFTSGMLTDTQYF. The whole variable domain, filled in from reference TRBV2 and TRBJ2-3, reads EPEVTQTPSHQVTQMGQEVILRCVPISNHLYFYWYRQILGQKVEFLVSFYNNEISEKSEIFDDQFSVERPDGSNFTLKIRSTKLEDSAMYFCASRDFTSGMLTDTQYFGPGTRLTVL.

V and J are TRBV30 and TRBJ2-1, with 7 positions matching TRBD2. Germline V CDR1 and CDR2: GTSNPN, SVGIG (reference sequence). The V and J ends lost 5 bases and 4 bases, in that order; junction bases with no gene match: 8. The CDR3 contains 14 residues. The CDR3 bases are TGTGCCTGGGGGGCGGGGCGGGGGTACAATGAGCAGTTCTTC. As protein: CAWGAGRGYNEQFF.

This rearrangement joins TRBV29-1 to TRBJ1-1, with D unresolved. CDR1 is SQVTM and CDR2 is ANQGSEA in the germline V gene. Trimming stripped 8 bases from V and 5 bases from J, with 12 bases between. CDR3 length: 11 residues. Here the CDR3 reads CSSWGGTEAFF. In DNA, the CDR3 is TGCAGCTCCTGGGGAGGGACTGAAGCTTTCTTT.

J is TRBJ2-1 and V is TRBV20-1; no clear D gene. Germline V gene sequence: CDR1 DFQATT, CDR2 SNEGSKA (reference sequence). V was trimmed by 4 bases and J by 8 bases, leaving 0 bases between them. The length of the CDR3 is 8 residues. The CDR3 DNA reads as TGCAGTGCTAATGAGCAGTTCTTC. This sequence encodes CSANEQFF.

The rearrangement links TRBV7-7 to TRBJ2-6, with 8 bases aligning to TRBD1. The CDR3 contains 18 residues. CDR1 is SSHAT, CDR2 FNYEAQ, per germline (reference sequence). The J segment lost 1 base and the V segment lost 5 bases, leaving 10 bases of the junction unmatched. DNA of the CDR3: TGTGCCAGCAGCGAGTTCCAGGGGGCAGGATCTGGGGCCAACGTCCTGACTTTC. Protein sequence: CASSEFQGAGSGANVLTF.

The chain has TRBV30 and TRBJ1-6; D might be TRBD1 (5 bases). Germline CDR1 is GTSNPN and CDR2 is SVGIG (reference sequence). The CDR3 spans 13 residues. Trimming took off 4 bases at V and 5 bases at J, with 9 bases between the two ends. This CDR3 reads CAWTARDNSPLHF. The CDR3 DNA sequence: TGTGCCTGGACGGCCAGGGATAATTCACCCCTCCACTTT.